Below, 4 T cell receptor beta chains from the same sample are listed, as sequenced in a study of cytomegalovirus exposure and HLA in healthy donors. The PCR was carried out with 60 Vbeta primers and 13 Jbeta primers. Data came from immunoSEQ multiplex PCR; TCRdb stores just in-frame clones and leaves some out. The table has approximately 200,000 clones, more than 60% seen once. Sequenced material: PBMCs. The receptors come from a man aged 35-49 years in good health and CMV-seronegative.

The V and J genes are TRBV9 and TRBJ2-1; TRBD2 agrees at 9 bases. Germline CDR1 SGDLS, CDR2 YYNGEE. J lost 5 bases, V lost 4 bases, and 10 bases had no gene match. The CDR3 has 16 amino acids. CDR3 DNA: TGTGCCAGCAGCCCTTGGGGCCAGCGGGGGGACAATGAGCAGTTCTTC. It is translated as CASSPWGQRGDNEQFF.

The chain combines TRBV18 with TRBJ1-4; 8 bases are a match to TRBD1. V was pared by 3 bases and J by 7 bases, with 4 bases of the junction left unmatched. CDR1 is KGHSH, CDR2 LQKENI, per germline. This CDR3 is 14 amino acids long. This CDR3 is CASSPAGGPEKLFF. CDR3 DNA: TGTGCCAGCTCACCGGCAGGGGGCCCTGAAAAACTGTTTTTT.

Only a few counts were recorded for this clone. The chain employs TRBV6-5 and TRBJ2-7; D perhaps matches TRBD2 (5 bases). The CDR3 extends over 12 amino acids. The germline V gene has CDR1 MNHEY and CDR2 SVGAGI. V lost 5 bases to trimming and J lost 4 bases, with 9 bases between them. Here the CDR3 DNA reads TGTGCCAGCAGTCCCTCGGGATACGAGCAGTACTTC. This gives the protein CASSPSGYEQYF.

The chain carries TRBV10-3 and TRBJ1-4; 7 nucleotides agree with TRBD1. The V and J ends lost 6 bases and 10 bases, in that order; junction bases with no gene match: 11. The CDR3 is made up of 14 amino acids. CDR1 and CDR2 from the germline V gene are ENHRY and SYGVKD. For the CDR3, the DNA is TGTGCCATCAGAGGGCAGGGATCAGGGGGAAAACTGTTTTTT. Its translation: CAIRGQGSGGKLFF.